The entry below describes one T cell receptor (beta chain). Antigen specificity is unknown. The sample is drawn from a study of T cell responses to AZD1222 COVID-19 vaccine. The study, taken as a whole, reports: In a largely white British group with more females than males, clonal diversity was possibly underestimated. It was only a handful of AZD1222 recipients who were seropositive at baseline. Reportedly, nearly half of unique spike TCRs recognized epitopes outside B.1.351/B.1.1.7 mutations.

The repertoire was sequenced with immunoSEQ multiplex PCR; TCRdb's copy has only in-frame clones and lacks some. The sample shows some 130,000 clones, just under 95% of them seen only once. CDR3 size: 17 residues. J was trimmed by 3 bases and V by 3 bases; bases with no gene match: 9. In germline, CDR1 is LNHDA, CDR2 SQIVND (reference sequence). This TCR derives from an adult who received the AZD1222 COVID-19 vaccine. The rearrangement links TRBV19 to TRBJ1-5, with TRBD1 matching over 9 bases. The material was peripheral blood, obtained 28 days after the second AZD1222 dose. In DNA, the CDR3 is TGTGCCAGTAGTATCCTCAGGGGACAGGGCCCCAATCAGCCCCAGCATTTT. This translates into CASSILRGQGPNQPQHF.